A single sample gave rise to the 9 T cell receptor beta chains below, sequenced in a study of OX40 agonist ivuxolimab in advanced cancers. Sequenced by immunoSEQ multiplex PCR; TCRdb stores in-frame clones only, minus some. The data contain around 90,000 clones, 90% to 95% of them singletons. The sequencing here drew on CD4+ or CD8+ T cells sorted from blood, taken in a trial of the OX40 agonist ivuxolimab. The receptors shown here come from an adult with an advanced solid tumor such as melanoma, head and neck, liver or kidney cancer.

V gene TRBV7-3 combines with J gene TRBJ2-1, with TRBD2 as a possible D gene (5 bases). From germline, CDR1 is SGHTA and CDR2 FQGTGA. The CDR3 totals 13 residues. Trimming shortened V by 5 bases and J by 6 bases, and 11 bases separated the two germline ends. CDR3 amino acids: CASSPVTSNEQFF. In nucleotides, the CDR3 is TGTGCCAGCAGCCCCGTTACTAGCAATGAGCAGTTCTTC. The full variable domain, in which reference TRBV7-3 and TRBJ2-1 provide the parts outside the CDR3, is GAGVSQTPSNKVTEKGKYVELRCDPISGHTALYWYRQSLGQGPEFLIYFQGTGAADDSGLPNDRFFAVRPEGSVSTLKIQRTERGDSAVYLCASSPVTSNEQFFGPGTRLTVL.

The V call is TRBV25-1, the J call TRBJ1-6; TRBD1 matches 9 bases. V lost 3 bases, J lost 13 bases, and 19 bases stayed unmatched. The CDR3 spans 18 residues. In germline, CDR1 is MGHDK, CDR2 SYGVNS. CDR3 in amino acids: CASSDQPGQGHSRSPLHF. CDR3 DNA sequence: TGTGCCAGCAGTGATCAACCGGGACAGGGTCATTCTCGTTCTCCCCTCCACTTT. Supplemented by reference TRBV25-1 and TRBJ1-6, the full variable domain reads EADIYQTPRYLVIGTGKKITLECSQTMGHDKMYWYQQDPGMELHLIHYSYGVNSTEKGDLSSESTVSRIRTEHFPLTLESARPSHTSQYLCASSDQPGQGHSRSPLHFGNGTRLTVT.

The chain employs TRBV6-5 and TRBJ2-5; TRBD2 is a possible D gene (5 bases). Per germline, CDR1 MNHEY and CDR2 SVGAGI. This CDR3 has 15 amino acids. Trimming left V 6 bases short and J 5 bases short, with 19 bases between. CDR3 sequence reads: CASSPSGNKWETQYF. Written as DNA, the CDR3 is TGTGCCAGCAGCCCAAGCGGAAATAAATGGGAGACCCAGTACTTC.

This chain uses TRBV9 with TRBJ1-1; D is ambiguous. The germline V gene encodes CDR1 SGDLS and CDR2 YYNGEE. The ends were cut back, 2 bases at V and 1 base at J, with 6 bases in the middle. The CDR3 contains 13 residues. The CDR3 nucleotides are TGTGCCAGCAGCGTTGGACCGAACACTGAAGCTTTCTTT. It yields the protein CASSVGPNTEAFF. Based on the CDR3 plus reference TRBV9 and TRBJ1-1, the full variable domain is DSGVTQTPKHLITATGQRVTLRCSPRSGDLSVYWYQQSLDQGLQFLIQYYNGEERAKGNILERFSAQQFPDLHSELNLSSLELGDSALYFCASSVGPNTEAFFGQGTRLTVV.

The chain uses TRBV19 and TRBJ1-5; TRBD1 matches 7 bases. The CDR3 is 14 residues long. Germline CDR1 and CDR2: LNHDA and SQIVND (reference sequence). V shed 2 bases and J 4 bases; nucleotides not matched to a gene: 2. The CDR3 spells CASSIMTGNQPQHF. CDR3 nucleotides: TGTGCCAGTAGTATAATGACAGGGAATCAGCCCCAGCATTTT. Combining the CDR3 with reference TRBV19 and TRBJ1-5 gives the whole variable domain DGGITQSPKYLFRKEGQNVTLSCEQNLNHDAMYWYRQDPGQGLRLIYYSQIVNDFQKGDIAEGYSVSREKKESFPLTVTSAQKNPTAFYLCASSIMTGNQPQHFGDGTRLSIL.

The chain combines TRBV28 with TRBJ1-2, with TRBD1 matching over 7 bases. The junction had 5 bases not matched to a gene; V was cut back by 6 bases and J by 1 base. CDR3 size: 14 residues. Germline loops: CDR1 MDHEN, CDR2 SYDVKM. The DNA of the CDR3 is TGTGCCAGCAGACCCGGGACAGTTAACTATGGCTACACCTTC. Translating gives CASRPGTVNYGYTF.

The rearrangement links TRBV28 to TRBJ2-5; 8 positions agree with TRBD1. CDR3 length equals 16 residues. After removal of 3 bases from V and 4 bases from J, the junction contained 10 bases not matched to a gene. Germline lookup yields CDR1 MDHEN and CDR2 SYDVKM. Here the CDR3 DNA reads TGTGCCAGCAGTTTTTTAGGACAGGGTTTCACAGAGACCCAGTACTTC. It specifies CASSFLGQGFTETQYF.

The chain recombines TRBV5-8 with TRBJ1-5; tentatively, D is TRBD1 (5 bases). V lost 4 bases and J lost 5, with 16 bases in between. This CDR3 comprises 15 residues. CDR1 SGHTS and CDR2 YDEGEE come from the germline V gene. The DNA of the CDR3 is TGTGCCAGCAGCAGATCGGGCCAGGGTGATCAGCCCCAGCATTTT. It translates to CASSRSGQGDQPQHF. Filled out from reference TRBV5-8 and TRBJ1-5, the complete variable domain reads EAGVTQSPTHLIKTRGQQATLRCSPISGHTSVYWYQQALGLGLQFLLWYDEGEERNRGNFPPRFSGRQFPNYSSELNVNALELEDSALYLCASSRSGQGDQPQHFGDGTRLSIL.

This chain links TRBV7-2 with TRBJ2-3; 10 bases fit TRBD2. J was trimmed by 4 bases and V by 8 bases; bases with no gene match: 9. The CDR3 runs to 15 residues. Germline V gene data show CDR1 as SGHTA and CDR2 as FQGNSA. The CDR3 DNA follows: TGTGCCAGCCTAGCGGGAGTTGGGGTTTCAGATACGCAGTATTTT. Encoded protein: CASLAGVGVSDTQYF.